The 2 T cell receptor beta chains below all came from one sample that was sequenced in a study of cytomegalovirus exposure and HLA in healthy donors. Assay: immunoSEQ multiplex PCR; the TCRdb copy retains only in-frame clones and omits some. The table lists 150,000 to 200,000 clones, over 85% of them singletons. Sample: PBMCs. All receptors come from a man younger than 30 in good health and CMV-seropositive.

The chain is built from TRBV29-1 and TRBJ2-3; 9 nucleotides line up with TRBD2. Germline V lookup: CDR1 SQVTM, CDR2 ANQGSEA. The CDR3 loop spans 15 amino acids. J was trimmed by 0 bases and V by 5 bases; bases with no gene match: 6. Written as DNA, the CDR3 is TGCAGCGTTAAGTCTAGCGGGGCGAGCACAGATACGCAGTATTTT. Its translation is CSVKSSGASTDTQYF.

The J gene is TRBJ2-5, the V gene TRBV5-4, with a possible D match to TRBD1 (5 bases). The CDR3 totals 15 residues. V shed 4 bases and J shed 0 bases, with 13 bases lying between them. From germline, CDR1 is SGHNT and CDR2 YYREEE (reference sequence). CDR3 in DNA: TGTGCCAGCAGCAACAGACAGACGTACCAAGAGACCCAGTACTTC. Protein sequence: CASSNRQTYQETQYF.